This T cell receptor beta chain is from a study of shared clonotypes between healthy human individuals. Produced via immunoSEQ multiplex PCR; TCRdb's table is partial and in-frame only. The sample consists of about 2,500,000 clones, more than 90% of them appearing once. V lost 5 bases to trimming and J lost 0 bases; unmatched junction nucleotides: 5. The CDR3 spans 15 residues. Germline lookup yields CDR1 KGHSH and CDR2 LQKENI. This TCR came from a man younger than 35 in good health. Material for sequencing was naive CD4+ T cells sorted from blood. Subset in this sample: CD45RA+ positively selected. The gene calls are TRBV18 and TRBJ2-3; 7 nucleotides agree with TRBD2. The CDR3 loop reads CASSRTSASTDTQYF. CDR3 DNA sequence: TGTGCCAGCTCAAGAACTAGCGCTAGCACAGATACGCAGTATTTT.